The 2 T cell receptor beta chains listed next were all sequenced from one sample in a study of cytomegalovirus exposure and HLA in healthy donors. It was with 60 Vbeta and 13 Jbeta primers that the PCR ran. TCRdb's table, derived via immunoSEQ multiplex PCR, lists solely in-frame clones and lacks some. The sample lists 120,000 or so clones; 80% were seen once. The specimen sequenced was PBMCs. These receptors came from a female donor in good health and CMV-seropositive.

The rearrangement links TRBV7-9 to TRBJ1-2; weak D call: TRBD1 (6 bases). V was shortened by 5 bases and J by 1 base, with 8 bases between the two germline ends. Germline CDR1 SEHNR, CDR2 FQNEAQ (reference sequence). There are 13 residues in the CDR3. The CDR3 DNA reads TGTGCCAGCAGCCTACAGGGTAACTATGGCTACACCTTC. It translates to CASSLQGNYGYTF.

The chain is built from TRBV5-6 and TRBJ1-6; D possibly corresponds to TRBD1 (5 bases). This CDR3 contains 16 residues. Germline CDR1 reads SGHDT; CDR2 reads YYEEEE. Trimming removed 1 base from V and 0 bases from J, with 8 bases in between. The CDR3 nucleotides read TGTGCCAGCAGCTTGCGACAGAGCTCCTATAATTCACCCCTCCACTTT. This translates into CASSLRQSSYNSPLHF.